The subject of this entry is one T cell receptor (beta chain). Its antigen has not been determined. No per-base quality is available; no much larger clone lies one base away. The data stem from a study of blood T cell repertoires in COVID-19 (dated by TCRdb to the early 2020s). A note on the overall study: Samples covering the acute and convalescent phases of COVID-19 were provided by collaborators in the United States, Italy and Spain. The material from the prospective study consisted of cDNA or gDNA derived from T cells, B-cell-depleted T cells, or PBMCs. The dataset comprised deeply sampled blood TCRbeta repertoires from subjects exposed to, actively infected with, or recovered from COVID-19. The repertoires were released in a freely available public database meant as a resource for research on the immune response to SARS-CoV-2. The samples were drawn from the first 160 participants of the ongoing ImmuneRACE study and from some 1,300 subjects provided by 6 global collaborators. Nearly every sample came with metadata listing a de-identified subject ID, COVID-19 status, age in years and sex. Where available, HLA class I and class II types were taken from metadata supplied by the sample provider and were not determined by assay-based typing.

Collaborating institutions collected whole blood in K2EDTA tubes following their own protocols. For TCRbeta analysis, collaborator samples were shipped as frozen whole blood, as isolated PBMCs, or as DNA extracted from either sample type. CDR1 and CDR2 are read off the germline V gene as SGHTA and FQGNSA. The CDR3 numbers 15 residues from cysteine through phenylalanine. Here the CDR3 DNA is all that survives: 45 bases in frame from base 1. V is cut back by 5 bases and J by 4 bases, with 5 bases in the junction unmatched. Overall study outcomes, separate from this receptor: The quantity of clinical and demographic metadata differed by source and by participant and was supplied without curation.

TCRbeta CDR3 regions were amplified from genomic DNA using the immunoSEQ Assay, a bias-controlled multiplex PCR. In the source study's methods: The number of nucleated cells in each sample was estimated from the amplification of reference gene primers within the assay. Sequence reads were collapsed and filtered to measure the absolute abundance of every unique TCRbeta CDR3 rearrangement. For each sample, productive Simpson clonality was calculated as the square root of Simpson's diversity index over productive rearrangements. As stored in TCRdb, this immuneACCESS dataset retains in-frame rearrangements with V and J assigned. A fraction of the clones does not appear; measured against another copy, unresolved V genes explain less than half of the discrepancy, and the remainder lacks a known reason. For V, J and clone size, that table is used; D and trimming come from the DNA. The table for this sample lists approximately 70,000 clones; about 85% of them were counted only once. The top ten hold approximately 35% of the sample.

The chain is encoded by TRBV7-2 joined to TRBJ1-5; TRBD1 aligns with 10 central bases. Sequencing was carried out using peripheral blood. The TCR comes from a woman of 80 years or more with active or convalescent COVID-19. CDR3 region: CASSADRGLNQPQHF. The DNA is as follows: TGTGCCAGCAGCGCCGACAGGGGGCTAAATCAGCCCCAGCATTTT.